This is a list of T cell receptor beta chains from one sample in a study of response to subunit inactivated influenza vaccine. One entry per CDR3 protein, called by TCRdb with MiXCR from the RT-PCR reads. The sample gives about 570,000 distinct CDR3 sequences, approximately 11% of which show up once; approximately 10% is in the top ten. A further study also used this sample, focusing on T cells expressing NK-cell markers.

The sample here was PBMCs from blood, taken on the day of vaccination. These receptors all stem from a man aged 50 to 60 who received an inactivated influenza vaccine. Both conserved end residues are part of each CDR3. Each record gives: CDR3 protein, CDR3 DNA, D gene, V gene, J gene, clone size. D genes are given only for firm matches. The size entry is marked missing in some rows and otherwise reads once, few, many or a size class.

CASSLWGLGNQPQHF,TGCGCCAGCAGCTTGTGGGGCCTCGGCAATCAGCCCCAGCATTTT,-,TRBV5-1,TRBJ1-5,few
CASSLVKSTEAFF,TGTGCCAGCAGCTTAGTTAAGAGTACTGAAGCTTTCTTT,-,TRBV7-3,TRBJ1-1,-
CASRRDTTRINIQYF,TGTGCCAGCAGACGTGATACGACTAGAATAAACATTCAGTACTTC,-,TRBV7-2,TRBJ2-4,few
CASSPSITGYADTQYF,TGTGCCAGCAGCCCGAGTATAACAGGGTACGCAGATACGCAGTATTTT,-,TRBV5-6,TRBJ2-3,many
CASSLGSTPEYEQYF,TGTGCCAGCAGCTTAGGGTCTACCCCGGAGTACGAGCAGTACTTC,-,TRBV7-2,TRBJ2-7,-
CASSVEGGYNEQFF,TGTGCCAGCAGCGTAGAGGGGGGGTACAATGAGCAGTTCTTC,-,TRBV9,TRBJ2-1,few
CASSLEEGTYNEQFF,TGCGCCAGCAGCTTGGAAGAGGGGACCTACAATGAGCAGTTCTTC,-,TRBV5-1,TRBJ2-1,-
CATSDPSPSEGGTDTQYF,TGTGCCACCAGTGATCCATCCCCGTCCGAGGGAGGCACAGATACGCAGTATTTT,-,TRBV24-1,TRBJ2-3,-
CASSHPNPGQGYNEQFF,TGCGCCAGCAGCCACCCCAATCCGGGACAGGGGTACAATGAGCAGTTCTTC,TRBD1,TRBV4-1,TRBJ2-1,-
CASSYHSGRDTGELFF,TGTGCCAGCAGTTACCATAGCGGGAGGGACACCGGGGAGCTGTTTTTT,TRBD2,TRBV6-2/TRBV6-3,TRBJ2-2,few
CASSSTGASSGNTIYF,TGCGCCAGCAGCTCAACAGGGGCCAGCTCTGGAAACACCATATATTTT,TRBD1,TRBV5-1,TRBJ1-3,many
CASSLVGLAAAQETQYF,TGCGCCAGCAGCTTGGTGGGACTAGCGGCAGCCCAAGAGACCCAGTACTTC,TRBD2,TRBV5-1,TRBJ2-5,-
CASSYGQGVANEKLFF,TGTGCCAGCAGCTATGGACAGGGGGTCGCCAATGAAAAACTGTTTTTT,TRBD1,TRBV7-9,TRBJ1-4,few
CASSRSGTGDPYEQYF,TGCGCCAGCAGCCGGTCCGGGACAGGGGATCCCTACGAGCAGTACTTC,TRBD1,TRBV4-1,TRBJ2-7,few
CAWRAVSYNEQFF,TGTGCCTGGAGGGCCGTCTCCTACAATGAGCAGTTCTTC,-,TRBV30,TRBJ2-1,few
CASTHRRPHPVENSTDTQYF,TGTGCCAGCACTCACAGAAGACCCCACCCTGTGGAAAATAGCACAGATACGCAGTATTTT,-,TRBV11-2,TRBJ2-3,few
CASSLTREPIPDTQYF,TGTGCCAGCAGTTTGACGCGGGAGCCCATTCCAGATACGCAGTATTTT,TRBD2,TRBV6-2/TRBV6-3,TRBJ2-3,few
CASSPHRGVNGANVLTF,TGTGCCAGCAGTCCCCACCGGGGGGTCAACGGGGCCAACGTCCTGACTTTC,TRBD2,TRBV12-3/TRBV12-4,TRBJ2-6,-
CSARDLGTSGTSHSYNEQFF,TGCAGTGCTAGAGATCTGGGGACTAGCGGGACAAGCCACTCCTACAATGAGCAGTTCTTC,TRBD2,TRBV20-1,TRBJ2-1,-
CATSDDYREQYF,TGTGCCACCAGTGATGACTACCGCGAGCAGTACTTC,-,TRBV24-1,TRBJ2-7,few
CASSTGVLYTDTQYF,TGTGCCAGCAGTACAGGGGTACTTTACACAGATACGCAGTATTTT,TRBD1,TRBV7-2,TRBJ2-3,many
CASSLGWGPSSYNEQFF,TGTGCCAGCAGCTTAGGGTGGGGGCCGAGCTCCTACAATGAGCAGTTCTTC,-,TRBV7-9,TRBJ2-1,few
CASSLEGPGTYQETQYF,TGTGCCAGCAGCTTAGAAGGGCCAGGGACGTACCAAGAGACCCAGTACTTC,-,TRBV11-2,TRBJ2-5,few
CASSRPSGAGNTIYF,TGTGCCAGCAGCCGACCATCGGGGGCTGGAAACACCATATATTTT,-,TRBV12-3/TRBV12-4,TRBJ1-3,-
CASSGTSGINEQFF,TGTGCCAGCAGCGGGACTAGCGGAATCAATGAGCAGTTCTTC,TRBD2,TRBV3-1,TRBJ2-1,few
CSARDSSLAASKQYF,TGCAGTGCTAGAGATTCTAGTCTAGCCGCAAGCAAGCAGTACTTC,-,TRBV20-1,TRBJ2-7,many
CASSFSSLRASDTQYF,TGTGCCAGCAGCTTCTCTTCCCTCCGAGCTTCAGATACGCAGTATTTT,-,TRBV7-9,TRBJ2-3,few
CASSLTGYSNQPQHF,TGTGCCAGCAGTCTGACAGGGTATAGCAATCAGCCCCAGCATTTT,TRBD1,TRBV6-1,TRBJ1-5,many
CASSLLGLRNPTDTQYF,TGTGCCAGCAGTTTACTAGGACTCAGAAACCCCACAGATACGCAGTATTTT,-,TRBV28,TRBJ2-3,-
CASSPWTSGRSYEQYF,TGTGCCAGCTCACCCTGGACCTCAGGACGGTCATACGAGCAGTACTTC,-,TRBV18,TRBJ2-7,few
CASSWGFSAQNTGELFF,TGTGCCAGCAGTTGGGGTTTTAGTGCACAGAACACCGGGGAGCTGTTTTTT,-,TRBV12-3/TRBV12-4,TRBJ2-2,-
CASSLGRNRPSYEQYF,TGTGCCAGCAGCTTAGGCCGCAATCGCCCCTCCTACGAGCAGTACTTC,-,TRBV7-2,TRBJ2-7,few
CASPSGANKDGYTF,TGTGCCAGTCCGAGTGGGGCGAATAAGGATGGCTACACCTTC,-,TRBV28,TRBJ1-2,few
CASSLTGDRDQPQHF,TGTGCCAGCAGCTTAACCGGGGACAGGGACCAGCCCCAGCATTTT,TRBD1,TRBV7-3,TRBJ1-5,few
CAISGGIGQGYNEQFF,TGTGCCATCAGTGGGGGCATCGGGCAGGGCTACAATGAGCAGTTCTTC,-,TRBV10-3,TRBJ2-1,few
CASSLRWGPEDNEQFF,TGTGCCAGCAGCCTAAGATGGGGGCCTGAAGACAATGAGCAGTTCTTC,-,TRBV13,TRBJ2-1,few
CASSLFLAGVGKDTQYF,TGTGCCAGCAGTTTATTTCTAGCGGGAGTGGGGAAAGATACGCAGTATTTT,TRBD2,TRBV27,TRBJ2-3,-
CARTENTGELFF,TGTGCCAGGACAGAAAACACCGGGGAGCTGTTTTTT,-,TRBV7-9,TRBJ2-2,few
CASSLWAAGGPGSTDTQYF,TGTGCCAGCAGTTTATGGGCGGCGGGGGGGCCTGGATCCACAGATACGCAGTATTTT,TRBD2,TRBV27,TRBJ2-3,few
CSVEGAGTDTQYF,TGCAGCGTTGAAGGGGCTGGCACAGATACGCAGTATTTT,-,TRBV29-1,TRBJ2-3,-
CASSPHSYEQYF,TGTGCCAGCAGCCCCCACTCCTACGAGCAGTACTTC,-,TRBV7-2,TRBJ2-7,many
CATSKDRQNYEQYF,TGTGCCACCAGCAAGGACAGACAAAACTACGAGCAGTACTTC,-,TRBV10-3,TRBJ2-7,-
CASSRSSGDTDTQYF,TGTGCCAGCAGCCGCTCTAGCGGGGACACAGATACGCAGTATTTT,TRBD2,TRBV7-2,TRBJ2-3,few
CASSIDRDSSRAQFF,TGTGCCAGCAGTATCGACCGGGACAGCTCTCGTGCCCAGTTCTTC,TRBD1,TRBV12-3/TRBV12-4,TRBJ2-1,-
CASSLGEGPSYEQYF,TGTGCCAGCAGTTTAGGGGAGGGTCCCTCTTACGAGCAGTACTTC,TRBD2,TRBV12-3/TRBV12-4,TRBJ2-7,many
CASSVDPGLAGVTYQETQYF,TGTGCCAGCAGCGTCGATCCGGGACTAGCGGGGGTCACGTACCAAGAGACCCAGTACTTC,TRBD2,TRBV9,TRBJ2-5,-
CASSYRGGYTF,TGTGCCAGCAGTTACCGAGGCGGCTACACCTTC,-,TRBV6-2/TRBV6-3,TRBJ1-2,many
CAGPGTSGGRWTGELFF,TGTGCCGGCCCCGGGACTAGCGGGGGGCGTTGGACCGGGGAGCTGTTTTTT,-,TRBV21-1,TRBJ2-2,-
CASRSGTGDEKLFF,TGCGCCAGCAGATCCGGGACAGGGGATGAAAAACTGTTTTTT,TRBD1,TRBV5-1,TRBJ1-4,-
CASSQDPGGSTDTQYF,TGCGCCAGCAGCCAAGATCCTGGCGGAAGCACAGATACGCAGTATTTT,-,TRBV4-3,TRBJ2-3,-
CASSYSTLSSYEQYF,TGTGCCAGCAGTTACTCAACATTGAGCTCCTACGAGCAGTACTTC,-,TRBV6-5,TRBJ2-7,-
CASSQGGPEYEQYF,TGTGCCAGCAGCCAAGGCGGCCCCGAGTACGAGCAGTACTTC,-,TRBV4-2,TRBJ2-7,-
CASSRGLREKLFF,TGTGCCAGCAGCAGGGGACTTCGGGAAAAACTGTTTTTT,-,TRBV7-9,TRBJ1-4,-
CAWSVGLGQRVTGELFF,TGTGCCTGGAGTGTTGGTCTTGGACAGCGAGTCACCGGGGAGCTGTTTTTT,-,TRBV30,TRBJ2-2,-
CASSRTSGFNTQYF,TGTGCCAGCAGCCGGACTAGCGGGTTTAATACGCAGTATTTT,TRBD2,TRBV3-1,TRBJ2-3,few
CASSSGALSYGYTF,TGTGCCAGCAGTTCGGGAGCATTATCCTATGGCTACACCTTC,-,TRBV12-3/TRBV12-4,TRBJ1-2,-
CASSFRGGNEETQYF,TGCGCCAGCAGCTTTCGGGGCGGGAACGAAGAGACCCAGTACTTC,-,TRBV5-1,TRBJ2-5,few
CASSSGGTSTDTQYF,TGTGCCAGCAGCTCTGGGGGGACTAGCACAGATACGCAGTATTTT,-,TRBV2,TRBJ2-3,few
CATKDRSNTGELFF,TGTGCCACCAAAGACAGATCGAACACCGGGGAGCTGTTTTTT,-,TRBV2,TRBJ2-2,-
CASSEAIYDAVRTNEKLFF,TGTGCCAGCAGTGAAGCCATCTATGATGCCGTCCGGACTAATGAAAAACTGTTTTTT,-,TRBV6-1,TRBJ1-4,-